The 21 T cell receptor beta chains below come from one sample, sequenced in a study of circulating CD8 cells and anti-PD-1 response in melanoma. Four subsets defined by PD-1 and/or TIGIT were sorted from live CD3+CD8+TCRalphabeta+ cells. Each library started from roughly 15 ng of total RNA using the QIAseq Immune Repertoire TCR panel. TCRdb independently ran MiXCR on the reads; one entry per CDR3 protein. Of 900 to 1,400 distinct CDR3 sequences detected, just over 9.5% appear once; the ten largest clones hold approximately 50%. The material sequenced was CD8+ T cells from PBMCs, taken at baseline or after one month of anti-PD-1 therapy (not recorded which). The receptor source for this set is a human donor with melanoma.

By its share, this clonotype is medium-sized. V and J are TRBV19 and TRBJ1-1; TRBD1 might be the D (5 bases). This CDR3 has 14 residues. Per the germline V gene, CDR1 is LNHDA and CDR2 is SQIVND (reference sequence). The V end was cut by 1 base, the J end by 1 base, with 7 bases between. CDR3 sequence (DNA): TGTGCCAGTAGTATAGGTACAGGGAACACTGAAGCTTTCTTT. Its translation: CASSIGTGNTEAFF.

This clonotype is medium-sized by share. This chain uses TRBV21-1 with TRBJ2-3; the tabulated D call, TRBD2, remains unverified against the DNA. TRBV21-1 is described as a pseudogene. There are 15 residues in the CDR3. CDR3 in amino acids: CASMTSGNGRDTQYF. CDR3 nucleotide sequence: TGTGCCAGCATGACTAGCGGGAATGGGAGGGATACGCAGTATTTT.

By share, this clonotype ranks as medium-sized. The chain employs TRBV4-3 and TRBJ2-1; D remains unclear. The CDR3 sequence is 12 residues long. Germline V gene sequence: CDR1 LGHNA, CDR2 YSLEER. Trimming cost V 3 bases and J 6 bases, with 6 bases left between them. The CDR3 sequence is CASSHLGNEQFF. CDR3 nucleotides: TGCGCCAGCAGCCACCTAGGCAATGAGCAGTTCTTC.

Here the CDR3 reads CASSPSGGPRDTQYF. The DNA for the CDR3 is TGTGCCAGCTCACCCTCAGGGGGCCCACGTGATACGCAGTATTTT. The J gene is TRBJ2-3, the V gene TRBV18, with 8 bases aligning to TRBD1. The CDR3 covers 15 residues. Looked up from germline, CDR1 is KGHSH and CDR2 is LQKENI. The trim removed 3 bases at V and 6 bases at J, leaving 8 bases unmatched.

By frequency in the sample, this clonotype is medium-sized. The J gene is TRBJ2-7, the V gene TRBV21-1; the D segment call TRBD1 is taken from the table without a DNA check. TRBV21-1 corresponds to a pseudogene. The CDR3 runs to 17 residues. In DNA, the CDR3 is TGTGCCAGCAGCAAAGGCCAGTGGGGGGCGTTAGTTCACGAGCAGTACTTC. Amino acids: CASSKGQWGALVHEQYF.

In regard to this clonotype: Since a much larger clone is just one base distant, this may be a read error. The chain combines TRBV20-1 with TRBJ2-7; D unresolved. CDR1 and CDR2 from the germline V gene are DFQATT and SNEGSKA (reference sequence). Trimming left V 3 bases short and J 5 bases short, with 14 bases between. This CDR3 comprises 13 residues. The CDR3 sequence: CSARGTFGHEQYF. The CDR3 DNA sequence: TGCAGTGCTAGGGGAACCTTTGGCCACGAGCAGTACTTC.

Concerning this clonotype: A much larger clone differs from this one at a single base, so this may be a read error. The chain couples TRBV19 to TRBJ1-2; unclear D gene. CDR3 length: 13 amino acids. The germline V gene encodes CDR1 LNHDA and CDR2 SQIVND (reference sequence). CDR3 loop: CAGSIGGNYGYTF. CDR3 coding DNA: TGTGCCGGTAGTATTGGCGGGAACTATGGCTACACCTTC.

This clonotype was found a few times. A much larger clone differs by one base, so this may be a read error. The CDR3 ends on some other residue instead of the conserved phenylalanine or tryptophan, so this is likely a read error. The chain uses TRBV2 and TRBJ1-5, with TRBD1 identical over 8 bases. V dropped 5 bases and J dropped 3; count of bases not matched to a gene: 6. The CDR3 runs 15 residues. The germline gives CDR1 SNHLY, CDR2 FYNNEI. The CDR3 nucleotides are TGTGCCAGCAGTACTCAGGGGGCTGACAATCAGCCCCAGCATCTT. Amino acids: CASSTQGADNQPQHL.

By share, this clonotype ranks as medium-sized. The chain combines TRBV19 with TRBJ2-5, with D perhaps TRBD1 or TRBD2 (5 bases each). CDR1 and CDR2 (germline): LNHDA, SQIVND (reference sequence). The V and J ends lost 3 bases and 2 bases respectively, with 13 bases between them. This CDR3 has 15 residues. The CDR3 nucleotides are TGTGCCAGTAGTATTTTAGGGACGCCGCAAGAGACCCAGTACTTC. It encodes CASSILGTPQETQYF.

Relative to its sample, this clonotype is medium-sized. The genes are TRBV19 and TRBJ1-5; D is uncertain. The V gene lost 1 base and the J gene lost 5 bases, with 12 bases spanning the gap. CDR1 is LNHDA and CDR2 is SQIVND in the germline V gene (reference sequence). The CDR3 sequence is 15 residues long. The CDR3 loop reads CASSIGVVGYQPQHF. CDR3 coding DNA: TGTGCCAGTAGTATAGGTGTAGTGGGGTATCAGCCCCAGCATTTT.

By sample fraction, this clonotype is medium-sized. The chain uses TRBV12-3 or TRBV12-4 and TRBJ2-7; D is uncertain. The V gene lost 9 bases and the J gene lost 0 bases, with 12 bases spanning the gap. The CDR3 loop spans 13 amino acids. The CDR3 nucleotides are TGTGCCAGGGGAAAGCGCCTCTCCTACGAGCAGTACTTC. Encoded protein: CARGKRLSYEQYF.

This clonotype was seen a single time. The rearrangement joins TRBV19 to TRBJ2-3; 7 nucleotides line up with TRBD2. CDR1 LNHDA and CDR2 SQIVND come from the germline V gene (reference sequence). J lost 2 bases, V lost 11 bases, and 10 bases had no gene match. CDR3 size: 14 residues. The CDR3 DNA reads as TGTGCCGGTACCCGGGGGGAGAACACAGATACGCAGTATTTT. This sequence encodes CAGTRGENTDTQYF.

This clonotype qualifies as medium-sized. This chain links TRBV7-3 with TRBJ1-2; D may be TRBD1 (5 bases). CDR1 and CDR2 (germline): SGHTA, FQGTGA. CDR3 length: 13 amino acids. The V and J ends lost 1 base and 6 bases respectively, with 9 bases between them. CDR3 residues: CASSLMWGDGYTF. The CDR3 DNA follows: TGTGCCAGCAGCTTAATGTGGGGGGATGGCTACACCTTC.

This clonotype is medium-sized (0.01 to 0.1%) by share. Written as DNA, the CDR3 is TGTGCCAGTAGTATAGGACACTCCTACGAGCAGTACTTC. It specifies CASSIGHSYEQYF. The chain links TRBV19 to TRBJ2-7; D gene ambiguous. The CDR3 covers 13 residues. Trimming took 1 base from V and 0 from J, leaving 4 bases between them. From germline, CDR1 is LNHDA and CDR2 SQIVND (reference sequence).

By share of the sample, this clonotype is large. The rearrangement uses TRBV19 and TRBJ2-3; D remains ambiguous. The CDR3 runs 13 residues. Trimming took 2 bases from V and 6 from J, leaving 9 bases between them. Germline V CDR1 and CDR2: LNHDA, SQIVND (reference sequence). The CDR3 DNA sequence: TGTGCCAGTAGTATAAGGGTTTGGGATACGCAGTATTTT. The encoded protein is CASSIRVWDTQYF.

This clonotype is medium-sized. The CDR3 loop is CASSIGVSPSTDTQYF. CDR3 DNA sequence: TGTGCCAGTAGTATCGGGGTCAGTCCTAGCACAGATACGCAGTATTTT. This chain connects TRBV19 to TRBJ2-3, with D perhaps matching TRBD2 (5 bases). The germline V gene has CDR1 LNHDA and CDR2 SQIVND (reference sequence). The V end was cut by 3 bases, the J end by 0 bases, with 13 bases between. The CDR3 loop spans 16 amino acids.

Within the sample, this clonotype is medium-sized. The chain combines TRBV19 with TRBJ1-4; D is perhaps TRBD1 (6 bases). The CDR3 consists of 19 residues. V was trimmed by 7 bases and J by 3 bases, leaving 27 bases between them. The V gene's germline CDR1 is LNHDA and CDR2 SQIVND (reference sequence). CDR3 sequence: CASTPDPLTGFIANEKLFF. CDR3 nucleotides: TGTGCCAGTACCCCCGACCCGCTGACAGGTTTTATAGCTAATGAAAAACTGTTTTTT.

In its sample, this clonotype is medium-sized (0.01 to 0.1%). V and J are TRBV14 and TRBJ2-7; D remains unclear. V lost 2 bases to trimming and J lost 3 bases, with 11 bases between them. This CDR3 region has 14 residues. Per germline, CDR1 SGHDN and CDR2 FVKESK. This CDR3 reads CASSQPPGFYEQYF. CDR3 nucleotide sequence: TGTGCCAGCAGCCAACCTCCGGGTTTCTACGAGCAGTACTTC.

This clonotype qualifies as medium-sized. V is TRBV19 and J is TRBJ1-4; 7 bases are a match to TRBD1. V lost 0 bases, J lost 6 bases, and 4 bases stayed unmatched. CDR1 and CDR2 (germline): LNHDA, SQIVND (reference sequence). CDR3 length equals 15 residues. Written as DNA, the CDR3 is TGTGCCAGTAGTATAGATCTAGGACAGGATGAAAAACTGTTTTTT. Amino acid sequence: CASSIDLGQDEKLFF.

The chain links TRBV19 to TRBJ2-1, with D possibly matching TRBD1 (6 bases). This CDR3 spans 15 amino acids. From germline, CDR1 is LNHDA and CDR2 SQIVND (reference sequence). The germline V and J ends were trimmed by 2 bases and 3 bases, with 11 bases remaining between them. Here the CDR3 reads CASSIMDSLYNEQFF. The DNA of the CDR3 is TGTGCCAGTAGTATAATGGACAGCCTCTACAATGAGCAGTTCTTC.

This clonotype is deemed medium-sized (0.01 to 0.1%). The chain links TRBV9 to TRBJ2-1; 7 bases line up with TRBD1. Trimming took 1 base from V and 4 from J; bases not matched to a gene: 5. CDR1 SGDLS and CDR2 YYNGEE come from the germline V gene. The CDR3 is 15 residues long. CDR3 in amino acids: CASSVLGTEYNEQFF. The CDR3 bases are TGTGCCAGCAGCGTATTGGGGACAGAATACAATGAGCAGTTCTTC.